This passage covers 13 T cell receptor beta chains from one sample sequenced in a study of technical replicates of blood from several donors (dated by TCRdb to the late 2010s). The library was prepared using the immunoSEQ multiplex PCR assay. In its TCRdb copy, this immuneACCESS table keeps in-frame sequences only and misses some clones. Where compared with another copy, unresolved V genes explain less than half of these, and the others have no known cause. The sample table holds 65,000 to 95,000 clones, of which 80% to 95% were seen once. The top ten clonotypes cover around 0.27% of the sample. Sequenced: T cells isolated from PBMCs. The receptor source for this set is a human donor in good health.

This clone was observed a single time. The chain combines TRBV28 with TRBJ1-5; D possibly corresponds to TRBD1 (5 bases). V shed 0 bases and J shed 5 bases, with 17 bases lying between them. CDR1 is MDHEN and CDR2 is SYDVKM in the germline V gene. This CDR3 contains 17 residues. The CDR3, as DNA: TGTGCCAGCAGTTTATGGGGGGGGAACACAATAGATCAGCCCCAGCATTTT. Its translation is CASSLWGGNTIDQPQHF.

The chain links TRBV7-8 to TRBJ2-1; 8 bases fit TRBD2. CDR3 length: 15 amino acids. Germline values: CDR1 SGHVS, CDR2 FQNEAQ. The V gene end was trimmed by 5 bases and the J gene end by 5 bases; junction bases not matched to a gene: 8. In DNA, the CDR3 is TGTGCCAGCAGCGCTTTAGCGGGGATAGACAATGAGCAGTTCTTC. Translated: CASSALAGIDNEQFF.

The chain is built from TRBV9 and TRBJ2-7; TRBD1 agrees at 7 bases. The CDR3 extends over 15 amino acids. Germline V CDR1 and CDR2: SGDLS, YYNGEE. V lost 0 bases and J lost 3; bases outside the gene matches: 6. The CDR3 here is CASSVAPGTDYEQYF. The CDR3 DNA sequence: TGTGCCAGCAGCGTAGCTCCCGGGACAGACTACGAGCAGTACTTC. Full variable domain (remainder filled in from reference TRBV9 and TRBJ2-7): DSGVTQTPKHLITATGQRVTLRCSPRSGDLSVYWYQQSLDQGLQFLIQYYNGEERAKGNILERFSAQQFPDLHSELNLSSLELGDSALYFCASSVAPGTDYEQYFGPGTRLTVT.

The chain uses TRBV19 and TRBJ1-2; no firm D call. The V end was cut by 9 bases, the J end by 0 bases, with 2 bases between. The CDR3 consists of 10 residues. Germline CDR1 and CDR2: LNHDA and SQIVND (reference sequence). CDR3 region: CASANYGYTF. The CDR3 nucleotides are TGTGCCAGCGCTAACTATGGCTACACCTTC. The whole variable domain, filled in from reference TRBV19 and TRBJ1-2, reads DGGITQSPKYLFRKEGQNVTLSCEQNLNHDAMYWYRQDPGQGLRLIYYSQIVNDFQKGDIAEGYSVSREKKESFPLTVTSAQKNPTAFYLCASANYGYTFGSGTRLTVV.

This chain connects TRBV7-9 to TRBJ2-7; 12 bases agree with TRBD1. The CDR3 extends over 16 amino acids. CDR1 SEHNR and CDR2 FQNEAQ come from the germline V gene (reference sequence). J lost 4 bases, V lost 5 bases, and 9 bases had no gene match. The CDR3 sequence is CASSPRVGQGAYEQYF. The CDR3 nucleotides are TGTGCCAGCAGCCCTAGGGTGGGACAGGGGGCTTACGAGCAGTACTTC.

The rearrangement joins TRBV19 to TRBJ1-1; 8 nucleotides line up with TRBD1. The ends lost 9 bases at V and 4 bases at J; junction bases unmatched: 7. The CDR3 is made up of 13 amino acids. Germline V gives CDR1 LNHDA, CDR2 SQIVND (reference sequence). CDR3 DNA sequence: TGTGCCAGCTCGGGACAGGTGTCCACTGAAGCTTTCTTT. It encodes CASSGQVSTEAFF.

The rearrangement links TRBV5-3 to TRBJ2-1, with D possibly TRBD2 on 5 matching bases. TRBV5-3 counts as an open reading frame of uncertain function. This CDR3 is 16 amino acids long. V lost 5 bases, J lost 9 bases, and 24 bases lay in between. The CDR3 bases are TGTGCCAGAAGTCCCCCCGGGGTGGATAGCGTATTTGAGCAGTTCTTC. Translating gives CARSPPGVDSVFEQFF.

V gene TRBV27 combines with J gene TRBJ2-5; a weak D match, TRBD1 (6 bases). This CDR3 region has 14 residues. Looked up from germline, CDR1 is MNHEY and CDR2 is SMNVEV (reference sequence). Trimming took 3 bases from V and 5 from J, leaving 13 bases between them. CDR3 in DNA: TGTGCCAGCAGTTTCTTTGGGGGCGGGGAGACCCAGTACTTC. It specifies CASSFFGGGETQYF.

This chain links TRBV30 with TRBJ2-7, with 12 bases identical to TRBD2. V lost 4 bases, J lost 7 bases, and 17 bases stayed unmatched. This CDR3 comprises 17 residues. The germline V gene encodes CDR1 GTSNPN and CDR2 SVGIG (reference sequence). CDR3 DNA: TGTGCCTGGACCCTCGTCCGACTAGCGGGGGATAATAGGGAGCAGTACTTC. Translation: CAWTLVRLAGDNREQYF.

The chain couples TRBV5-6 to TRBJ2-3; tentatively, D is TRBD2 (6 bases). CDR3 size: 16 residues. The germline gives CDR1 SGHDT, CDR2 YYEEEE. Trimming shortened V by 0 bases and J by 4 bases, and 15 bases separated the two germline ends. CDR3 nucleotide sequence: TGTGCCAGCAGCTTGGCCCCGCTAGCGTTCGCAGATACGCAGTATTTT. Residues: CASSLAPLAFADTQYF.

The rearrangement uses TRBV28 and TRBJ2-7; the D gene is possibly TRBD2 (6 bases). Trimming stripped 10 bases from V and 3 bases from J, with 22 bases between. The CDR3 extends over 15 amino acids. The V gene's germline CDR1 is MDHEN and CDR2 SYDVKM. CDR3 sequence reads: CATRDFQDLYYEQYF. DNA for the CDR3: TGTGCCACCAGGGACTTCCAGGACCTTTACTACGAGCAGTACTTC.

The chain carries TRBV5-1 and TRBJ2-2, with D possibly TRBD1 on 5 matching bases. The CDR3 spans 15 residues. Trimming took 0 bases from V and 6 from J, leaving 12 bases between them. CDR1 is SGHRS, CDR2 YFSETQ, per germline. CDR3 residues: CASSLAVGVSGELFF. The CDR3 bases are TGCGCCAGCAGCTTGGCCGTAGGGGTATCCGGGGAGCTGTTTTTT.

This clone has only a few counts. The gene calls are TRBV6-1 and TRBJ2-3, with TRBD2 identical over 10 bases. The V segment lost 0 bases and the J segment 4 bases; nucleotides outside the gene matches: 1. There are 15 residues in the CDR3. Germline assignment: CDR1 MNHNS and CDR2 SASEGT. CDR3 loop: CASSEASGGPDTQYF. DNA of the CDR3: TGTGCCAGCAGTGAAGCTAGCGGGGGGCCAGATACGCAGTATTTT.